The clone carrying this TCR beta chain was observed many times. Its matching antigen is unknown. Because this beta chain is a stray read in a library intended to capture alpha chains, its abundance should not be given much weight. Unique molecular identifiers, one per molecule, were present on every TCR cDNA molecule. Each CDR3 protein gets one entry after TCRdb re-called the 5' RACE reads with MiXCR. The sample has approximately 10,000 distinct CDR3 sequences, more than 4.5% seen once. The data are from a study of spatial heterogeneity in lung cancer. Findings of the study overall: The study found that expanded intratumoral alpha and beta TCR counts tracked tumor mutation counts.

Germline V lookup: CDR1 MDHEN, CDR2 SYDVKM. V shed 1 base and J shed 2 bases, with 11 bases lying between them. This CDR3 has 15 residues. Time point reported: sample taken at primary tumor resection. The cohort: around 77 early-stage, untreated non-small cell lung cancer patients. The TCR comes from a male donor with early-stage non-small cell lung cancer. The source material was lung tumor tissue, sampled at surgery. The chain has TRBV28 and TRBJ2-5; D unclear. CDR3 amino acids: CASSLFLSEQETQYF. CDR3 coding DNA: TGTGCCAGCAGTTTATTCTTGAGCGAACAAGAGACCCAGTACTTC. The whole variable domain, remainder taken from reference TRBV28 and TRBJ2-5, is DVKVTQSSRYLVKRTGEKVFLECVQDMDHENMFWYRQDPGLGLRLIYFSYDVKMKEKGDIPEGYSVSREKKERFSLILESASTNQTSMYLCASSLFLSEQETQYFGPGTRLLVL.